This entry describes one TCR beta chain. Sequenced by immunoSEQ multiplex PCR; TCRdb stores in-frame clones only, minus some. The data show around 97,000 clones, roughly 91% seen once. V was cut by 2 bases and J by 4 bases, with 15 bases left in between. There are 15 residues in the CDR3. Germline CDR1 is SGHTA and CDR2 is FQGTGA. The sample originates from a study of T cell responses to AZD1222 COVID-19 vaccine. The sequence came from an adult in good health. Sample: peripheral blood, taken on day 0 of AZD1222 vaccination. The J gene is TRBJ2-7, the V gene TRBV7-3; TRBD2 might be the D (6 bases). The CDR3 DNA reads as TGTGCCAGCAGCTTAGGACCCGGGAGCATGTACGAGCAGTACTTC. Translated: CASSLGPGSMYEQYF.